The TCR beta chain described here comes from a study of shared clonotypes between healthy human individuals. This table comes from immunoSEQ multiplex PCR, and its TCRdb copy is limited to in-frame clones, with some not included. The sample lists about 380,000 clones, roughly 96% occurring once. The CDR3 is made up of 14 amino acids. The ends were cut back, 6 bases at V and 2 bases at J, with 15 bases in the middle. Germline V gives CDR1 SGDLS, CDR2 YYNGEE. In this sample, this clone turned up once. This TCR was recovered from a man younger than 40 in good health. The chain carries TRBV9 and TRBJ2-7; no clear D. The sample consisted of memory CD8+ T cells sorted from blood. Noted subset: CD45RO+ cells pooled with CCR7-negative TemRA cells. The CDR3 loop is CASTPSTLTYEQYF. CDR3 bases: TGTGCCAGCACCCCCTCGACACTTACCTACGAGCAGTACTTC.